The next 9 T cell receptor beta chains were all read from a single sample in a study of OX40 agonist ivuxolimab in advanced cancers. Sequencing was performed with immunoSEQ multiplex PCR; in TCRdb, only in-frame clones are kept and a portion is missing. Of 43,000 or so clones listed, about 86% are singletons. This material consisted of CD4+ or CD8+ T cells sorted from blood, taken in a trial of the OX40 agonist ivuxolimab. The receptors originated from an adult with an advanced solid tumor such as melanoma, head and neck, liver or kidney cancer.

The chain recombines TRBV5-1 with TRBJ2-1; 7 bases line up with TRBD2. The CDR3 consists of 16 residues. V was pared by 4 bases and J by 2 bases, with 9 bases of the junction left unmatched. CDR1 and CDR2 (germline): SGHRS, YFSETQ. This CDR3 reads CASSPDPSGAYNEQFF. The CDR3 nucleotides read TGCGCCAGCAGCCCGGACCCTAGCGGCGCCTACAATGAGCAGTTCTTC. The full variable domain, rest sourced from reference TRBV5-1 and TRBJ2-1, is KAGVTQTPRYLIKTRGQQVTLSCSPISGHRSVSWYQQTPGQGLQFLFEYFSETQRNKGNFPGRFSGRQFSNSRSEMNVSTLELGDSALYLCASSPDPSGAYNEQFFGPGTRLTVL.

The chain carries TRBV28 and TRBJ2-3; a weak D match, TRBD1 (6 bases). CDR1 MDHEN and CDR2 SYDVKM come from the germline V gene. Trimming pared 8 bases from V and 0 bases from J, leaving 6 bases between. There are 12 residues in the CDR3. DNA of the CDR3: TGTGCCAGCGGGGGCAGCACAGATACGCAGTATTTT. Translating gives CASGGSTDTQYF.

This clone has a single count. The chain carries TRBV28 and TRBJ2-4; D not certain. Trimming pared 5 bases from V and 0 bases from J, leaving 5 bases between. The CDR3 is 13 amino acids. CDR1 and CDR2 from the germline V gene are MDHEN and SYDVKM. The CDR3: CASSPIAKNIQYF. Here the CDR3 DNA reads TGTGCCAGCAGTCCCATAGCCAAAAACATTCAGTACTTC.

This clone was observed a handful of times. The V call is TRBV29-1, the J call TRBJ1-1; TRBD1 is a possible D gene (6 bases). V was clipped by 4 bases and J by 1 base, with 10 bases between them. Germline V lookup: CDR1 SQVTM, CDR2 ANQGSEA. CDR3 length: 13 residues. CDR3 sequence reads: CSVGNRENTEAFF. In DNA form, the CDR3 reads TGCAGCGTTGGGAACAGGGAGAACACTGAAGCTTTCTTT.

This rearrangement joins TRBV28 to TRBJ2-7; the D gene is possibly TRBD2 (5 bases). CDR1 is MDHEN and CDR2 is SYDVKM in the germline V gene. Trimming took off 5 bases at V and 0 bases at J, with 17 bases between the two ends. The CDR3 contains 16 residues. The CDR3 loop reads CASSPRLGRDSYEQYF. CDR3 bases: TGTGCCAGCAGTCCGCGACTTGGACGGGACTCCTACGAGCAGTACTTC.

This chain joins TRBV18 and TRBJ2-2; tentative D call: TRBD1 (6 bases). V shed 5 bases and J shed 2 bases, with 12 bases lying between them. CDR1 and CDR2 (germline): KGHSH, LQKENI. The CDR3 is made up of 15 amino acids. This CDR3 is CASSETGVNTGELFF. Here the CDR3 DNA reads TGTGCCAGCTCAGAGACAGGAGTCAACACCGGGGAGCTGTTTTTT.

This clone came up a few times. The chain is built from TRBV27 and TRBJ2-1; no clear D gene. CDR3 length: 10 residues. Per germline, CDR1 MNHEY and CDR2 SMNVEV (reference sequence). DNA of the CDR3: TGTCCAAGAAGAGACAATGAGCAGTTCTTC. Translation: CPRRDNEQFF.

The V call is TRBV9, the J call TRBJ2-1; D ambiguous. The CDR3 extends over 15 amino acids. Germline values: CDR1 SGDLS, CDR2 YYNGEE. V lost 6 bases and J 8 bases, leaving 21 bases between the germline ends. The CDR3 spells CASNLVGGPGDEQFF. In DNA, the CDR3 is TGTGCCAGCAACCTCGTAGGCGGCCCTGGGGATGAGCAGTTCTTC. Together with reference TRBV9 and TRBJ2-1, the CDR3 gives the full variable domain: DSGVTQTPKHLITATGQRVTLRCSPRSGDLSVYWYQQSLDQGLQFLIQYYNGEERAKGNILERFSAQQFPDLHSELNLSSLELGDSALYFCASNLVGGPGDEQFFGPGTRLTVL.

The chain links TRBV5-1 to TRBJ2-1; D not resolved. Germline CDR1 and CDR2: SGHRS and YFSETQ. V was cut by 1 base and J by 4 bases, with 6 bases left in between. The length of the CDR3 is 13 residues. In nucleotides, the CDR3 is TGCGCCAGCAGCTTGACCCTTTACAATGAGCAGTTCTTC. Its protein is CASSLTLYNEQFF.